The entry below gives a single T cell receptor beta chain sequence along with its context. This sample is drawn from a study of CD8 T cells in Susac syndrome. The CDR3 length is 13 residues. Trimming left V 4 bases short and J 1 base short, with 7 bases between. Germline V gene data show CDR1 as SGHAT and CDR2 as FQDESV (reference sequence). Reverse transcription of about 0.5 to 1 ug RNA was carried out with random hexamers. TCRdb re-called the immunoSEQ multiplex PCR reads with MiXCR, one entry per CDR3 protein. The table lists some 170,000 distinct CDR3 sequences, around 94% of them singletons. Sequencing used CD4+ T cells from PBMCs. The rearrangement links TRBV11-1 to TRBJ1-1, with D tentatively TRBD1 (5 bases). This clonotype was sampled from a human donor with multiple sclerosis. The CDR3 loop reads CASSSQGNTEAFF. CDR3 nucleotides: TGTGCCAGCAGCTCCCAGGGGAACACTGAAGCTTTCTTT.